These 26 T cell receptor beta chains were all obtained from the same sample, sequenced in a study of blood T cell repertoires in COVID-19. Sequencing was performed with immunoSEQ multiplex PCR; in TCRdb, only in-frame clones are kept and a portion is missing. The table records 150,000 to 200,000 clones, approximately 85% of them present only once. The sample was PBMCs or T cells enriched from blood (not recorded which). Receptor source: a young woman who had recovered from COVID-19.

This clone appeared a single time. The chain links TRBV7-3 to TRBJ1-1; 7 bases line up with TRBD1. Germline trimming cut 5 bases from V and 5 bases from J; bases unmatched to any gene: 5. Germline V lookup: CDR1 SGHTA, CDR2 FQGTGA. The CDR3 contains 13 residues. The CDR3 DNA reads as TGTGCCAGCAGCACTAACAGGGGTACTGAAGCTTTCTTT. Its translation: CASSTNRGTEAFF.

The chain has TRBV29-1 and TRBJ1-4; unclear D gene. Germline CDR1 reads SQVTM; CDR2 reads ANQGSEA. Between the trimmed V and J ends, which lost 7 bases and 7 bases, there was a span of 13 bases. The CDR3 totals 12 residues. The CDR3 loop reads CSAGGTFEKLFF. The CDR3 DNA sequence: TGCAGCGCCGGAGGTACTTTTGAAAAACTGTTTTTT.

The chain recombines TRBV12-5 with TRBJ1-1; 11 nucleotides agree with TRBD1. This CDR3 has 16 amino acids. The germline V gene has CDR1 LGHNT and CDR2 FRNRAP. V trimming: 5 bases; J trimming: 4 bases; junction bases outside the gene matches: 9. The CDR3 nucleotides are TGTGCTAGTGGTCCCGGGACAGGGGGTTGGGGCACTGAAGCTTTCTTT. This translates into CASGPGTGGWGTEAFF.

This chain links TRBV11-1 with TRBJ1-2, with a possible D match to TRBD1 (6 bases). The CDR3 runs 14 residues. V was shortened by 2 bases and J by 8 bases, with 15 bases between the two germline ends. CDR1 and CDR2 from the germline V gene are SGHAT and FQDESV (reference sequence). CDR3 loop: CASSLQGPAGGYTF. The CDR3 DNA sequence: TGTGCCAGCAGCTTACAGGGGCCTGCCGGAGGCTACACCTTC.

The gene calls are TRBV5-4 and TRBJ2-3; the match to TRBD2 covers 13 bases. Germline lookup yields CDR1 SGHNT and CDR2 YYREEE (reference sequence). Trimming at V came to 3 bases and at J to 5 bases, leaving 9 bases not matched to a gene. The CDR3 extends over 17 amino acids. CDR3 sequence (DNA): TGTGCCAGCAGCTCGGGACTAGCGGGGTCTGCGATAGATACGCAGTATTTT. This encodes CASSSGLAGSAIDTQYF.

The chain uses TRBV5-1 and TRBJ1-1; 9 bases line up with TRBD1. Trimming at V came to 4 bases and at J to 7 bases, leaving 5 bases not matched to a gene. This CDR3 is built from 13 residues. Germline loops: CDR1 SGHRS, CDR2 YFSETQ. In nucleotides, the CDR3 is TGCGCCAGCAGCGCTTGGACAGGGGTTGAAGCTTTCTTT. This codes for CASSAWTGVEAFF.

The chain combines TRBV4-1 with TRBJ2-5; 11 positions match TRBD2. The length of the CDR3 is 18 residues. Germline loops: CDR1 MGHRA, CDR2 YSYEKL. With 0 bases clipped from V and 5 bases from J, the junction kept 11 bases outside the gene matches. The CDR3 sequence: CASSQEALAGGRGETQYF. DNA for the CDR3: TGCGCCAGCAGCCAAGAGGCGCTAGCGGGGGGCCGGGGGGAGACCCAGTACTTC.

CDR3 sequence: CSASEGLYGYTF. DNA of the CDR3: TGCAGTGCTAGTGAGGGACTCTATGGCTACACCTTC. The rearrangement joins TRBV20-1 to TRBJ1-2; a weak D match, TRBD1 (5 bases). This CDR3 has 12 residues. Trimming removed 3 bases at V and 4 bases at J, with 9 bases between. The germline gives CDR1 DFQATT, CDR2 SNEGSKA (reference sequence).

The chain carries TRBV30 and TRBJ2-7, with 9 bases identical to TRBD2. V lost 3 bases, J lost 5 bases, and 11 bases stayed unmatched. The CDR3 extends over 15 amino acids. CDR1 is GTSNPN, CDR2 SVGIG, per germline (reference sequence). The DNA for the CDR3 is TGTGCCTGGAGACCGAGGGCGGGAGGGCCCCACGAGCAGTACTTC. This codes for CAWRPRAGGPHEQYF.

The chain combines TRBV3-1 (or the pseudogene TRBV3-2) with TRBJ1-1, with D uncertain. Trimming took off 0 bases at V and 1 base at J, with 6 bases between the two ends. Germline loops: CDR1 LGHDT, CDR2 YNNKEL (reference sequence). CDR3 length: 14 residues. CDR3 region: CASSQDAGNTEAFF. Here the CDR3 DNA reads TGTGCCAGCAGCCAAGATGCAGGGAACACTGAAGCTTTCTTT.

CDR3 loop: CASEPGQGASRYGYTF. CDR3 nucleotides: TGTGCCAGCGAACCGGGACAGGGGGCGTCGAGGTATGGCTACACCTTC. The chain couples TRBV28 to TRBJ1-2; 12 bases line up with TRBD1. Per germline, CDR1 MDHEN and CDR2 SYDVKM. Trimming cost V 8 bases and J 5 bases; bases outside gene matches: 12. The CDR3 contains 16 residues.

The chain links TRBV5-1 to TRBJ2-3; D call uncertain. CDR1 SGHRS and CDR2 YFSETQ come from the germline V gene. The V and J ends lost 3 bases and 2 bases respectively, with 16 bases between them. CDR3 size: 16 residues. The CDR3: CASSSNLKKFTDTQYF. The CDR3 region has the DNA TGCGCCAGCAGCTCAAATCTAAAGAAGTTCACAGATACGCAGTATTTT.

The chain combines TRBV19 with TRBJ1-2, with TRBD1 matching 10 bases. CDR3 length: 15 residues. The germline gives CDR1 LNHDA, CDR2 SQIVND (reference sequence). V gave up 4 bases and J gave up 3 bases; unmatched junction bases: 5. The CDR3 DNA sequence: TGTGCCAGTAGTAACCGGGGACAGGGGTACTATGGCTACACCTTC. Its translation is CASSNRGQGYYGYTF.

CDR3 bases: TGTGCCAGCAGTCTGCTGAGGGACAGACTTCTAGCCAAAAACATTCAGTACTTC. It encodes CASSLLRDRLLAKNIQYF. The rearrangement links TRBV6-6 to TRBJ2-4; the match to TRBD1 covers 7 bases. V was pared by 5 bases and J by 0 bases, with 13 bases of the junction left unmatched. Germline V CDR1 and CDR2: MNHNY, SVGAGI (reference sequence). The CDR3 runs 18 residues.

The chain links TRBV6-5 to TRBJ1-2; no firm D call. Trimming took off 8 bases at V and 1 base at J, with 17 bases between the two ends. CDR1 and CDR2 from the germline V gene are MNHEY and SVGAGI. This CDR3 spans 15 amino acids. The CDR3 spells CASRNSDGDNYGYTF. The CDR3 DNA reads TGTGCCAGCCGAAATTCAGACGGAGATAACTATGGCTACACCTTC.

The chain carries TRBV19 and TRBJ1-5; the D is unclear. The CDR3 loop spans 13 amino acids. V lost 3 bases to trimming and J lost 5 bases, with 8 bases between them. Germline CDR1 is LNHDA and CDR2 is SQIVND (reference sequence). Here the CDR3 DNA reads TGTGCCAGTAGTATCAGGTTGGATCAGCCCCAGCATTTT. It encodes CASSIRLDQPQHF.

CDR3: CASSLSLIPGYNQPQHF. DNA of the CDR3: TGTGCCAGCAGTTTATCCCTAATCCCAGGGTACAATCAGCCCCAGCATTTT. The chain couples TRBV28 to TRBJ1-5, with D possibly matching TRBD1 (5 bases). Deletions cut 1 base from V and 3 bases from J, with 16 bases between. This CDR3 spans 17 amino acids. Germline V gene lookup returns CDR1 MDHEN and CDR2 SYDVKM.

The J gene is TRBJ2-3, the V gene TRBV24-1; 7 positions match TRBD1. The CDR3 loop spans 18 amino acids. CDR1 is KGHDR and CDR2 is SFDVKD in the germline V gene. V dropped 0 bases and J dropped 1; count of bases not matched to a gene: 9. CDR3 protein: CATSDLPFTGEGTDTQYF. DNA for the CDR3: TGTGCCACCAGTGATTTGCCCTTCACAGGGGAAGGCACAGATACGCAGTATTTT.

The chain carries TRBV24-1 and TRBJ2-1; TRBD2 aligns across 9 bases. CDR1 is KGHDR and CDR2 is SFDVKD in the germline V gene. The CDR3 runs 15 residues. The J segment lost 7 bases and the V segment lost 3 bases, leaving 6 bases of the junction unmatched. CDR3 sequence (DNA): TGTGCCACCAGTGATATAGTAGCGGGGGTTAATGAGCAGTTCTTC. As protein: CATSDIVAGVNEQFF.

This clone has just one count. The chain links TRBV19 to TRBJ1-1; D remains ambiguous. The ends were cut back, 4 bases at V and 8 bases at J, with 17 bases in the middle. Germline V lookup: CDR1 LNHDA, CDR2 SQIVND (reference sequence). The CDR3 has 14 amino acids. The CDR3 DNA follows: TGTGCCAGTAGTACCACGCTCCGGGGAGGGGAAGCTTTCTTT. As protein: CASSTTLRGGEAFF.

The chain couples TRBV5-1 to TRBJ1-1; 7 nucleotides line up with TRBD1. The CDR3 sequence is 14 residues long. Trimming took 6 bases from V and 7 from J; bases not matched to a gene: 12. Germline V gives CDR1 SGHRS, CDR2 YFSETQ. The CDR3 region is CASMAGQVGDEAFF. CDR3 DNA: TGCGCCAGCATGGCTGGACAGGTTGGGGATGAAGCTTTCTTT.

The V and J genes are TRBV11-2 and TRBJ1-1; weak D call: TRBD1 (6 bases). This CDR3 is 14 amino acids long. Germline lookup yields CDR1 SGHAT and CDR2 FQNNGV. The ends were cut back, 4 bases at V and 0 bases at J, with 9 bases in the middle. The CDR3 DNA reads TGTGCCAGCAGCTCTGGACAGATGAACACTGAAGCTTTCTTT. It codes for CASSSGQMNTEAFF. The full variable domain, rest sourced from reference TRBV11-2 and TRBJ1-1, is EAGVAQSPRYKIIEKRQSVAFWCNPISGHATLYWYQQILGQGPKLLIQFQNNGVVDDSQLPKDRFSAERLKGVDSTLKIQPAKLEDSAVYLCASSSGQMNTEAFFGQGTRLTVV.

V is TRBV6-5 and J is TRBJ1-1; a weak D match, TRBD1 (5 bases). This CDR3 comprises 15 residues. Trimming left V 0 bases short and J 4 bases short, with 12 bases between. CDR1 is MNHEY and CDR2 is SVGAGI in the germline V gene. This chain's CDR3 is CASSYSGQPGTEAFF. The CDR3 region has the DNA TGTGCCAGCAGTTACTCGGGGCAGCCGGGCACTGAAGCTTTCTTT.

The table lists this clone with a count of one. The V and J genes are TRBV9 and TRBJ2-1, with 11 bases lining up with TRBD1. After removal of 3 bases from V and 4 bases from J, the junction contained 15 bases not matched to a gene. The germline CDR1 and CDR2 sequences are SGDLS and YYNGEE. The CDR3 contains 19 residues. The CDR3 is CASSARTGGEVAAYNEQFF. For the CDR3, the DNA is TGTGCCAGCAGCGCTAGGACAGGGGGCGAGGTAGCGGCTTACAATGAGCAGTTCTTC.

The rearrangement uses TRBV27 and TRBJ1-1; D is undetermined. Germline lookup yields CDR1 MNHEY and CDR2 SMNVEV (reference sequence). The V end was cut by 1 base, the J end by 1 base, with 4 bases between. CDR3 length: 13 amino acids. The CDR3 nucleotides are TGTGCCAGCAGTTTATGGCCGAACACTGAAGCTTTCTTT. Protein: CASSLWPNTEAFF.

This clone was picked up a small number of times. The gene calls are TRBV7-8 and TRBJ2-5; 8 bases match TRBD2. Germline loops: CDR1 SGHVS, CDR2 FQNEAQ. The ends lost 4 bases at V and 3 bases at J; junction bases unmatched: 10. The CDR3 consists of 16 residues. For the CDR3, the DNA is TGTGCCAGCAGCTACCAAACCGGGACTAGTAAAGAGACCCAGTACTTC. Protein: CASSYQTGTSKETQYF. The complete variable domain, with remaining parts taken from reference TRBV7-8 and TRBJ2-5, reads GAGVSQSPRYKVAKRGQDVALRCDPISGHVSLFWYQQALGQGPEFLTYFQNEAQLDKSGLPSDRFFAERPEGSVSTLKIQRTQQEDSAVYLCASSYQTGTSKETQYFGPGTRLLVL.